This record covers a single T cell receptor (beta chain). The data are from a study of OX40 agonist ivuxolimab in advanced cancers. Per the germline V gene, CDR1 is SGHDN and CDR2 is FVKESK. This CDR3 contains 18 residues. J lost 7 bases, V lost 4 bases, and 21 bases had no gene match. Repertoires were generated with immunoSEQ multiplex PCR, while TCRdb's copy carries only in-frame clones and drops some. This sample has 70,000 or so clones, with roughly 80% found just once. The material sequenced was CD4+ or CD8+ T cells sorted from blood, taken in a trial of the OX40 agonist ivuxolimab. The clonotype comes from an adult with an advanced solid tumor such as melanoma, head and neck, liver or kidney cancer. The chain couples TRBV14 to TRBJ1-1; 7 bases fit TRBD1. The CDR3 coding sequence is TGTGCCAGCAGCCCGGAAGGAACAGGGGTAGGGAGGTACATTGAAGCTTTCTTT. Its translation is CASSPEGTGVGRYIEAFF.